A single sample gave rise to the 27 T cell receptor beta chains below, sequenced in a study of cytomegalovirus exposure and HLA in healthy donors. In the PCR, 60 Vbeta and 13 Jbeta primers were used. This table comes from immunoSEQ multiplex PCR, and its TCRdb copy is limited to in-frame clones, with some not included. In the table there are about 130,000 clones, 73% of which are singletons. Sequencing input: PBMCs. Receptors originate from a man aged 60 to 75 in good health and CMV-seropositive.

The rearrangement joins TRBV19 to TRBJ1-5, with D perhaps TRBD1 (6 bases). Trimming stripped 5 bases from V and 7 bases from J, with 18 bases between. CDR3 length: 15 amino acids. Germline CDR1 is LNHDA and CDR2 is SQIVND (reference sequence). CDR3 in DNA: TGTGCCAGTAGTTTTATGGGGGGGGCGGGACAGCCCCAGCATTTT. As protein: CASSFMGGAGQPQHF.

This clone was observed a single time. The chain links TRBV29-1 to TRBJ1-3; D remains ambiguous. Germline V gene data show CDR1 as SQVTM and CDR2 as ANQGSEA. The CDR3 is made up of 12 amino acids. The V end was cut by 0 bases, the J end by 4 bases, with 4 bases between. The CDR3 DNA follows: TGCAGCGTTGAAGACAGGGGAAACACCATATATTTT. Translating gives CSVEDRGNTIYF.

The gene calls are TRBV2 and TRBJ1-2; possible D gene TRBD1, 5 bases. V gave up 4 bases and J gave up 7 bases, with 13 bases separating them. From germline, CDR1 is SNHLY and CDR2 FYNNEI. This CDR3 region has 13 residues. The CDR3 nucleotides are TGTGCCAGCAGTGTTACCAGGGAACCTGGCTACACCTTC. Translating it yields CASSVTREPGYTF.

DNA of the CDR3: TGTGCCAGCAGCCCACGCCGGGACTTTCGAGGGGATGAGCAGTTCTTC. Protein: CASSPRRDFRGDEQFF. The chain is built from TRBV14 and TRBJ2-1; a possible D gene is TRBD2 (6 bases). The CDR3 runs to 16 residues. Per the germline V gene, CDR1 is SGHDN and CDR2 is FVKESK. The ends were cut back, 4 bases at V and 8 bases at J, with 21 bases in the middle. Supplemented by reference TRBV14 and TRBJ2-1, the full variable domain reads EAGVTQFPSHSVIEKGQTVTLRCDPISGHDNLYWYRRVMGKEIKFLLHFVKESKQDESGMPNNRFLAERTGGTYSTLKVQPAELEDSGVYFCASSPRRDFRGDEQFFGPGTRLTVL.

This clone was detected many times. The CDR3 is CASWEEDRRQYF. The CDR3 DNA reads as TGTGCCAGCTGGGAGGAGGACAGGAGGCAGTATTTT. The rearrangement links TRBV2 to TRBJ2-3; D possibly corresponds to TRBD1 (7 bases). The germline V gene has CDR1 SNHLY and CDR2 FYNNEI. The CDR3 totals 12 residues. V shed 8 bases and J shed 11 bases, with 17 bases lying between them.

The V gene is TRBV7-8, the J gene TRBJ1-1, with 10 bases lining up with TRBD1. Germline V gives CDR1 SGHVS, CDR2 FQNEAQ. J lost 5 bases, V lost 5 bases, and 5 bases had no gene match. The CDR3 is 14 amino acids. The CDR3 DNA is TGTGCCAGCAGCCCCTGGACAGGGGGGACTGAAGCTTTCTTT. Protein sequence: CASSPWTGGTEAFF.

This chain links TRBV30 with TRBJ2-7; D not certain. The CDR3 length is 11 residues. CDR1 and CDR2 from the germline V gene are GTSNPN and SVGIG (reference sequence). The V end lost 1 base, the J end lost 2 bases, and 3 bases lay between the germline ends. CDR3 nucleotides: TGTGCCTGGAGTGCCACCTACGAGCAGTACTTC. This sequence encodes CAWSATYEQYF.

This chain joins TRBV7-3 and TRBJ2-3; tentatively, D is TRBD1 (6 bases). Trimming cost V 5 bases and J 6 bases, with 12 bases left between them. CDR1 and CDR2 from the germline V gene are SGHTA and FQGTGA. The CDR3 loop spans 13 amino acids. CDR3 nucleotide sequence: TGTGCCAGCAGCCTGACAGGCCAGGATACGCAGTATTTT. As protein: CASSLTGQDTQYF.

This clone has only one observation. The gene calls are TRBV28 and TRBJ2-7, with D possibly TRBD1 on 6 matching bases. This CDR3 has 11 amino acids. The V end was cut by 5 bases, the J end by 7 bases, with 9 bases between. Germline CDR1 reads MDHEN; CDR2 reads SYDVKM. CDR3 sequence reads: CASSGDMEQYF. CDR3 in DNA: TGTGCCAGCAGTGGGGACATGGAGCAGTACTTC.

The CDR3 protein is CASSFERDTQYF. CDR3 sequence (DNA): TGCGCCAGCAGCTTCGAGCGGGATACGCAGTATTTT. The rearrangement links TRBV5-1 to TRBJ2-3, with a possible D match to TRBD2 (5 bases). From germline, CDR1 is SGHRS and CDR2 YFSETQ. Trimming took 2 bases from V and 6 from J, leaving 7 bases between them. The CDR3 runs 12 residues.

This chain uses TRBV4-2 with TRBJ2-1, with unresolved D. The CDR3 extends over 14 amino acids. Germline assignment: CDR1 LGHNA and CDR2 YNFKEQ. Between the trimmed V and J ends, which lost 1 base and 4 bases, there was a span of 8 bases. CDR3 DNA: TGTGCCAGCAGCCAAGTCGAGAAATACAATGAGCAGTTCTTC. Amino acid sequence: CASSQVEKYNEQFF.

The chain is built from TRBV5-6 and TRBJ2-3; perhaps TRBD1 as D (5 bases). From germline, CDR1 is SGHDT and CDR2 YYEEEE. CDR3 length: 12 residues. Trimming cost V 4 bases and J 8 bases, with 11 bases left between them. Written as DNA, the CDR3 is TGTGCCAGCAGCGCCCAAGGGGCTACGCAGTATTTT. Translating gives CASSAQGATQYF. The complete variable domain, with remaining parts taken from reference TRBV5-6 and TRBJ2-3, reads DAGVTQSPTHLIKTRGQQVTLRCSPKSGHDTVSWYQQALGQGPQFIFQYYEEEERQRGNFPDRFSGHQFPNYSSELNVNALLLGDSALYLCASSAQGATQYFGPGTRLTVL.

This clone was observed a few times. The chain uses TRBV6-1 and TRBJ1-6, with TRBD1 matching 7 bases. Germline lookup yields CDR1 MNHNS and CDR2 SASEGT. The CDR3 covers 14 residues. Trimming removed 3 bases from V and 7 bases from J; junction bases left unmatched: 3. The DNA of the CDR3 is TGTGCCAGCAGTGAGACAGGGACAAATTCACCCCTCCACTTT. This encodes CASSETGTNSPLHF.

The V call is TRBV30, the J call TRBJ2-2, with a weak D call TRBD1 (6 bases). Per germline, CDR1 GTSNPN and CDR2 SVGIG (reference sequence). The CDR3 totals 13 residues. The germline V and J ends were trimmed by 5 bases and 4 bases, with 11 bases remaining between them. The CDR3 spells CAWSQGSTGELFF. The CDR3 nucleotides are TGTGCCTGGTCGCAGGGGAGCACCGGGGAGCTGTTTTTT.

The CDR3 loop is CASSLAPRGYGYTF. Written as DNA, the CDR3 is TGTGCCAGCAGCTTAGCCCCCAGGGGATATGGCTACACCTTC. The chain has TRBV11-1 and TRBJ1-2; a possible D gene is TRBD1 (6 bases). The CDR3 loop spans 14 amino acids. The germline V gene has CDR1 SGHAT and CDR2 FQDESV (reference sequence). V lost 0 bases and J lost 5, with 10 bases in between.

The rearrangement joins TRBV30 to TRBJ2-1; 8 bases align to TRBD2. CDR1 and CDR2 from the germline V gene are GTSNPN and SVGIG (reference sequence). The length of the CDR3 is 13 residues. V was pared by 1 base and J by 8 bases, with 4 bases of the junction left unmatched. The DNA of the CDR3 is TGTGCCTGGAGTGGTACGGGGGGGGATGAGCAGTTCTTC. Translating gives CAWSGTGGDEQFF.

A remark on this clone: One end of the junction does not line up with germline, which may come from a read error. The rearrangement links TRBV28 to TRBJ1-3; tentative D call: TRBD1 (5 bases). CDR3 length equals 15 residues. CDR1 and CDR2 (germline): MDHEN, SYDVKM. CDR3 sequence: CVSREGGTSGNTIYF. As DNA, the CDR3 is TGTGTCAGCAGGGAAGGCGGTACCTCTGGAAACACCATATATTTT.

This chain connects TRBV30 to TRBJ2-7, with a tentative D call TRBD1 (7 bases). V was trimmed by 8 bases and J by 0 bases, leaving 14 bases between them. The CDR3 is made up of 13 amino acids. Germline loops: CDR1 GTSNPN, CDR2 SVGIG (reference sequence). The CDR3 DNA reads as TGTGCCCGGCAGGGGGGAAGCTCCTACGAGCAGTACTTC. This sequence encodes CARQGGSSYEQYF.

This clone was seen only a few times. Written as DNA, the CDR3 is TGTGCCAGCAGTTTAATGGGGGACAGAACGCAGTATTTT. As protein: CASSLMGDRTQYF. The gene calls are TRBV28 and TRBJ2-3; 7 bases agree with TRBD1. Germline loops: CDR1 MDHEN, CDR2 SYDVKM. This CDR3 comprises 13 residues. The ends lost 2 bases at V and 9 bases at J; junction bases unmatched: 5.

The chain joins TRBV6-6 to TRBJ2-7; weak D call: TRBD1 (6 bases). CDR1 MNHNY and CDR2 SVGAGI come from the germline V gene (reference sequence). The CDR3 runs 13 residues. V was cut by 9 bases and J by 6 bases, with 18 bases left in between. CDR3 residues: CASHGRGLFEQYF. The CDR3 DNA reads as TGTGCCAGTCATGGCAGGGGTTTGTTCGAGCAGTACTTC.

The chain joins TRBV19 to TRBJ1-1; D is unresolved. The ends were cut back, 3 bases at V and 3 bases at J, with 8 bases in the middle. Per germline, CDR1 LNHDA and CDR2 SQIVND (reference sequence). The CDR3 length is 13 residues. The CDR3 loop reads CASSIAGYTEAFF. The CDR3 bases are TGTGCCAGTAGTATCGCGGGTTACACTGAAGCTTTCTTT.

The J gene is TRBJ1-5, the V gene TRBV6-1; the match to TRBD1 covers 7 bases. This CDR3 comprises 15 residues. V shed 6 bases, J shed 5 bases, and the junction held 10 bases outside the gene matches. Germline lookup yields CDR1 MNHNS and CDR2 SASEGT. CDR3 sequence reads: CASRKGTAEYQPQHF. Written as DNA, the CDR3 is TGTGCCAGCAGAAAGGGGACAGCCGAATATCAGCCCCAGCATTTT.

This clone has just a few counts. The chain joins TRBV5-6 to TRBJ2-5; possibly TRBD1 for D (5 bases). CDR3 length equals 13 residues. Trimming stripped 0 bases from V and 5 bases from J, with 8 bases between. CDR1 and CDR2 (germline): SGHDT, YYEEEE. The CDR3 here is CASSLAGRETQYF. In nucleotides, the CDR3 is TGTGCCAGCAGCTTGGCAGGGCGGGAGACCCAGTACTTC.

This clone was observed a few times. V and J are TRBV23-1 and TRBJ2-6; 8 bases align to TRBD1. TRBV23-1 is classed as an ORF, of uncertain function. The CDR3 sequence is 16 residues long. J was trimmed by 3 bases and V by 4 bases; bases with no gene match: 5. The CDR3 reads CASSLEGTGGANVLTF. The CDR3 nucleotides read TGCGCCAGCAGTCTGGAAGGGACAGGTGGGGCCAACGTCCTGACTTTC.

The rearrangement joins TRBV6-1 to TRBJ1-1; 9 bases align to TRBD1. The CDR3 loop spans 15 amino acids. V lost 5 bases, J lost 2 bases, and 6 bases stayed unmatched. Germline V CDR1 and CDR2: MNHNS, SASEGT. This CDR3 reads CASSHRGRGNTEAFF. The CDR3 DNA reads TGTGCCAGCAGTCACAGGGGGCGCGGAAACACTGAAGCTTTCTTT.

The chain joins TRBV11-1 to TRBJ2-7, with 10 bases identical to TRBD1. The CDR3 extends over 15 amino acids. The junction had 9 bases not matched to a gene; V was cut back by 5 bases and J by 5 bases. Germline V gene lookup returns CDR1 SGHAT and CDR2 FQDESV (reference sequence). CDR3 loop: CASSLTGTGEDEQYF. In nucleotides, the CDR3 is TGTGCCAGCAGCCTCACCGGGACAGGGGAAGACGAGCAGTACTTC.

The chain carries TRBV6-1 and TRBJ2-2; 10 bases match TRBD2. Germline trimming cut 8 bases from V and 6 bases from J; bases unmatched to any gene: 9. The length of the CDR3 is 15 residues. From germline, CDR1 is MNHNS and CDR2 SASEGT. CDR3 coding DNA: TGTGCCAGCCTTCAGCGGGGGGGCGGGGCCGGGGAGCTGTTTTTT. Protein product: CASLQRGGGAGELFF.